This note documents a single TCR beta chain sequence. Its target antigen remains unknown. A read error may produce the germline difference seen at one junction end. The sample is drawn from a study of cytomegalovirus exposure and HLA in healthy donors (dated by TCRdb to the late 2010s). Broadly, across the study: According to an earlier analysis of several hundred of the donors, about 170 million T cells yielded 117 million unique TCR beta sequences and about 300 Gb of sequence data. An early release covering roughly 640 HLA-typed donors comprised approximately 300 gigabases of sequencing data and 85 million to 100 million unique TCR sequences. Of the approximately 370 genotyped donors, 81% were placed in the genetic ancestry cluster associated with self-reported Caucasian donors. The study aimed to test whether cataloging public T cell receptors could reveal signatures of past pathogen exposure. Using immunosequencing, the study profiled T cell repertoires from 500 to 800 subjects and related those repertoires to cytomegalovirus serostatus. Besides the first cohort of hundreds of subjects, a separate validation cohort made up of 120 different subjects was used. The study combined high-throughput TCR immunosequencing, statistical association of individual TCRs with disease status, and machine learning to predict cytomegalovirus infection status. In a later analysis, previously published TCR beta repertoires from fewer than 750 donors were re-analyzed and high-resolution HLA genotyping was added so that TCR occurrence patterns could be studied. The later analysis used no new phenotypic data to find candidate immune exposures, relying instead on TCR beta sequences and their occurrence across donors. To decide whether each TCR beta V gene segment behaved as functional or pseudogenic, an earlier analysis of 587 of the donors relied on high-throughput TCR beta sequencing. Alongside the repertoire data, information on donor age, sex, ethnicity and CMV serostatus was compiled. A later genetic analysis took genome-wide SNP genotypes for about three fifths of the 666 donors and used that subset as a discovery cohort. Every repertoire in the discovery cohort had been generated on one and the same sequencing platform. HLA typing included class I and class II loci at four-digit resolution. Typing coverage varied by locus: roughly 620-640 donors for A, B, C, DRB1 and DQB1; approximately 560 for DQA1; around 610 for DPA1; roughly 470 for DPB1. Four to six DR-DQ haplotypes were handled as single units for association and clustering, since linkage in the cohort was strong. Among about 370 genotyped donors of the cohort, an average of around 220,000 unique TCR beta nucleotide sequences was sequenced per donor, of which about 20% were non-productive.

Library preparation employed the immunoSEQ multiplex PCR assay. For the multiplex PCR, a mixture combining 60 forward primers for TCR Vbeta segments and 13 reverse primers for TCR Jbeta segments was used. The CDR3 region of rearranged TCR beta genes was amplified from genomic DNA with a multiplex PCR assay. On the Illumina HiSeq System, the amplified TCR beta libraries were sequenced as 87-base-pair reads. Regarding the original processing steps: A later analysis counted tens of millions of unique TCR beta chains across the approximately 700 repertoires, and about 10 million of these chains were shared by at least two donors. Raw reads were error-corrected and collapsed into unique sequences by a nearest-neighbor algorithm in which closely related sequences were merged to remove PCR and sequencing errors. Alignment of CDR3 sequences to IMGT reference sequences was used to assign V, D and J gene segments. For a sequence to be retained, a match of at least six nucleotides to both a V gene segment and a J gene segment was required. Rearrangements were called productive when the CDR3 lacked stop codons and stayed in frame with V and J; all others were non-productive. CDR3 was defined by IMGT convention, running from the second conserved V-encoded cysteine to the conserved J-encoded phenylalanine. The earlier analysis of some 580 of the donors excluded any sequence lacking an unambiguous match to a single V gene segment. An earlier analysis of roughly 590 of the donors called V segments functional above 56.7% productive rearrangements and segregating when the between-donor standard deviation exceeded 5%. A statistical classification framework was built to diagnose cytomegalovirus status from the catalog of TCR beta chain sequences. In a later analysis, TCR nucleotide sequences were compared against IMGT/GENE-DB human TR gene sequences so that V and J genes could be assigned. Using the TCRdist pipeline, a later analysis assigned CDR3 sequences along with most-parsimonious VDJ recombination scenarios. In a later analysis, each TCR beta chain was defined by its CDR3 amino acid sequence together with its V-gene family, and reads lacking a unique V-gene family were excluded. To address suspected cross-contamination and a sequencing artifact, a later analysis removed over 500 highly shared, low-generation-probability nucleotide sequences. In a later analysis, a clonal expansion index for each public chain was calculated from normalized within-repertoire ranks of inferred template counts. Generation probabilities in a later analysis came from a VDJ recombination model fitted to out-of-frame rearrangements, and those results were checked against IGoR. In a later analysis, TCR-TCR, TCR-HLA and TCR-CMV co-occurrence was scored with hypergeometric tests, and a repertoire-size bias correction was applied to TCR pairs. To estimate false discovery rates, a later analysis permuted the HLA or CMV assignments 20 times. A later analysis grouped co-occurring TCRs with DBSCAN, adding TCRdist sequence similarity when clustering within HLA-allele-positive subsets. Co-occurrence clustering excluded repertoires with fewer than 30,000 or more than 120,000 public chains, plus five with anomalous nucleotide sharing. TCRdb mirrors the immuneACCESS table, restricted to in-frame sequences. Some clones are absent from its copies; in checked studies, under half trace to an unresolved V gene, and the reason for the others is unknown. The D gene and trimming were derived from the DNA, and the V and J assignments and clone size from that table. The sample has approximately 79,000 clones on record, 79% of them singletons. The ten top clones hold roughly a fifth of the sample.

The cohort was made up of under 800 healthy bone marrow donors. All cohort members were sampled while nominally healthy, although unrecorded immune exposures were likely present. The donor was CMV seropositive and belonged to the group of about 290 seropositive cohort members. A peripheral blood sample was provided by each donor, and peripheral blood mononuclear cells were used for TCR beta sequencing. Genomic DNA extraction from the blood cell samples was performed with the Qiagen DNeasy Blood Extraction Kit. The full study reports these points: A later analysis found that TCR association rates varied across HLA loci, with DRB1 alleles showing the most associated TCRs and HLA-C alleles the fewest. A further reported finding was that TCR beta sequences accurately predicted the HLA-A and HLA-B alleles for most subjects in the first cohort. The presence/absence analyses assumed that sequencing depth was roughly uniform across donors, and that assumption may not be true. At a false discovery rate of 0.05, a later analysis linked some 18,000 TCR beta sequences to specific HLA alleles. According to the authors, the approach could potentially be generalized to other disease states and immunological phenotypes. A cluster of highly shared sequence variants was judged likely to be a technical artifact of the sequencing pipeline. In a later genetic analysis, fewer N-insertions in productive TCRs were reported among donors in an Asian-associated ancestry cluster than the roughly 700-donor mean. In the study, some 160 TCR beta chains were listed as associated with cytomegalovirus. In vitro tests confirmed that a few of the cytomegalovirus-associated TCR beta chains recognize cytomegalovirus antigens. Most CMV-associated TCR beta chains appeared to be HLA-restricted in a later analysis, and the HLA associations seemed to be driven largely by CMV exposure. HLA typing was unavailable for some donors at each locus, so association tests used only the typed subset. In a later analysis, HLA-associated TCR beta chains showed more clonal expansion and lower generation probabilities than non-associated chains that were equally common. In a later analysis, several top co-occurrence clusters were reported to appear linked to parvovirus B19, influenza, CMV and Epstein-Barr virus. Seventeen rarely observed V segments, including chromosome 9 orphons, were excluded from the earlier analysis of several hundred of the donors because counts were too low. In this cohort, only TCR beta chains were sequenced, and detectable features were limited by the absence of alpha or paired-chain data. In an earlier analysis of fewer than 750 of the donors, most TCR beta V segments were observed in productive rearrangements about 90% or about 30% of the time, broadly matching IMGT annotations. Most TCR sequences were observed very rarely across donors, whereas some public TCRs were present in many individuals. A later genetic analysis associated a missense DCLRE1C variant with V-gene and J-gene trimming of TCR beta chains, and an independent cohort replicated the association. Correlated functional status among segregating V segments might be attributable to linkage disequilibrium, but an unknown experimental factor could not be ruled out. The only immune exposure information available for the cohort was CMV serostatus. Cytomegalovirus status was reported to be diagnosed by the classifier with high specificity and sensitivity in both the original and validation cohorts. Strong co-occurrence of HLA alleles, especially DR and DQ, made assigning TCR associations to individual alleles difficult.

The sample taken for sequencing was PBMCs. The sequence derives from a woman in her thirties or forties in good health and CMV-seropositive.

CDR3 reads: CASRITGLEIYGQYF. The DNA sequence is as follows: TGTGCCAGCAGGATAACGGGACTCGAAATCTACGGGCAGTACTTC. The chain is encoded by TRBV2 joined to TRBJ2-7, with a tentative D gene TRBD2 over 6 matching bases. Based on the germline V gene, the CDR1 and CDR2 sequences are SNHLY and FYNNEI. From the cysteine through the phenylalanine, the CDR3 covers 15 amino acids. The CDR3 DNA has 45 bases and is translated from base 1.